A selection of T cell receptor beta chains follows, all from one sample in a study of long-term antiretroviral therapy in people with HIV. Method: immunoSEQ multiplex PCR; TCRdb's copy keeps in-frame clones and lacks some. The table includes 20,000 to 25,000 clones, roughly 76% detected once. The sequences come from unsorted PBMCs, collected around 1.7 years before starting antiretroviral therapy. All receptors come from a woman in her forties with HIV. Each CDR3 is given with its conserved first and last residue. The D gene is left open where the match is weak. Where a row states a size, it is once, few, many or the class of an expanded clone; other rows omit it.

D gene	clone size	V gene	J gene	CDR3 DNA	CDR3 protein
-	-	TRBV9	TRBJ2-5	TGTGCCAGCAGCGGGGAGACCCAGTACTTC	CASSGETQYF
-	-	TRBV4-3	TRBJ1-5	TGCGCCAGCAGCCAAGGGCTGGACAGCTGGCAGCCCCAGCATTTT	CASSQGLDSWQPQHF
-	-	TRBV21-1	TRBJ1-1	TGTGCCAGCAGCAATATGAGGCTTAGACAGTACACTGAAGCTTTCTTT	CASSNMRLRQYTEAFF
-	-	TRBV7-2	TRBJ2-3	TGTGCCAGCACCCCGGGTAGCGTGGCAGATACGCAGTATTTT	CASTPGSVADTQYF
TRBD2	-	TRBV6-1	TRBJ2-1	TGTGCCAGCAGTAACCTAGCGGTCTCCTACAATGAGCAGTTCTTC	CASSNLAVSYNEQFF
-	-	TRBV5-4	TRBJ2-1	TGTGCCAGCAGCTTTCTGACCGCGAGACGGAATGAGCAGTTCTTC	CASSFLTARRNEQFF
TRBD2	-	TRBV28	TRBJ2-7	TGTGCCAGCAGTACGGGAGGGGAGGGCTCCTACGAGCAGTACTTC	CASSTGGEGSYEQYF
-	-	TRBV7-2	TRBJ2-6	TGTGCCAGCAGCTTTGGGGGCTCTGGGGCCAACGTCCTGACTTTC	CASSFGGSGANVLTF
TRBD2	-	TRBV9	TRBJ2-7	TGTGCCAGCAGCGGGACTAGCGGGAGCAATGTATACGAGCAGTACTTC	CASSGTSGSNVYEQYF
TRBD2	-	TRBV6-6	TRBJ2-1	TGTGCCAGCAGTGTGACTAGCGGGAGCAACAATGAGCAGTTCTTC	CASSVTSGSNNEQFF
-	few	TRBV7-2	TRBJ1-2	TGTGCCAGCAGCTTAGCGTCCTCATACTATGGCTACACCTTC	CASSLASSYYGYTF
-	once	TRBV7-8	TRBJ2-7	TGTGCCAGCAGCTTAGGAGACAGGATCTACGAGCAGTACTTC	CASSLGDRIYEQYF
-	-	TRBV7-8	TRBJ1-1	TGTGCCAGCAGCTTAGCGGCGGAGAGGTGGGCTGAAGCTTTCTTT	CASSLAAERWAEAFF
-	-	TRBV19	TRBJ2-1	TGTGCCAGTAGTATAGTCGACAGCTACAATGAGCAGTTCTTC	CASSIVDSYNEQFF
-	-	TRBV11-3	TRBJ1-3	TGTGCCAGCAGCTACCGACAATCTGGAAACACCATATATTTT	CASSYRQSGNTIYF
TRBD1	few	TRBV10-3	TRBJ1-5	TGTGCCATCAGTCCGGACAGGGGCCAGCCCCAGCATTTT	CAISPDRGQPQHF
TRBD2	-	TRBV5-4	TRBJ2-1	TGTGCCAGCAGCCCTAGGACTAGCGGGGGGGGAGAGCAGTTCTTC	CASSPRTSGGGEQFF
TRBD1	-	TRBV2	TRBJ1-5	TGTGCCAGCAGTCGGGACAGGGATCAGCCCCAGCATTTT	CASSRDRDQPQHF
-	-	TRBV5-5	TRBJ2-1	TGTGCCAGCAGCTTCGGTGGGGGGTCGTACAATGAGCAGTTCTTC	CASSFGGGSYNEQFF
-	once	TRBV30	TRBJ1-5	TGTGCCTGGAGTGTTTTGGGTAGTTTGGACAATCAGCCCCAGCATTTT	CAWSVLGSLDNQPQHF
-	-	TRBV6-1	TRBJ2-7	TGTGCCAGCCTTAGTATATGGGACACTTTCTACGAGCAGTACTTC	CASLSIWDTFYEQYF
-	-	TRBV27	TRBJ2-2	TGTGCCTCCCAACCCCACCCCGGCGGGGAGCTGTTTTTT	CASQPHPGGELFF
-	-	TRBV6-5	TRBJ2-7	TGTGCCAGCAGTTCAATCGACGAGCAGTACTTC	CASSSIDEQYF
TRBD1	few	TRBV9	TRBJ1-2	TGTGCCAGCAGCGTAGGTGCGACAGGGGACTATGGCTACACCTTC	CASSVGATGDYGYTF
-	-	TRBV10-1	TRBJ1-1	TGCGCCAGCAGTGATCCAGGGGAGTCGGACACTGAAGCTTTCTTT	CASSDPGESDTEAFF
-	-	TRBV29-1	TRBJ1-1	TGCAGCGTTGAAGATGTGGTGCTAGCTACTGAAGCTTTCTTT	CSVEDVVLATEAFF
-	few	TRBV5-1	TRBJ2-2	TGCGCCAGCAGCCCGGGACATTACACCGGGGAGCTGTTTTTT	CASSPGHYTGELFF
-	-	TRBV5-6	TRBJ2-7	TGTGCCAGCAGCTTGGCTGGTACGTTCTACGAGCAGTACTTC	CASSLAGTFYEQYF
-	-	TRBV4-3	TRBJ1-2	TGCGCCAGCAGCCAAGGACGGACCTATGGCTACACCTTC	CASSQGRTYGYTF
-	-	TRBV19	TRBJ1-1	TGTGCCAGTAGTATATTGGGGAACACTGAAGCTTTCTTT	CASSILGNTEAFF
TRBD2	-	TRBV5-4	TRBJ2-7	TGTGCCAGCAGCTTGAATAGCGGGAGTTTCCACGAGCAGTACTTC	CASSLNSGSFHEQYF
TRBD1	once	TRBV5-6	TRBJ2-1	TGTGCCAGCAGCCCCACAGGGGGCTACAATGAGCAGTTCTTC	CASSPTGGYNEQFF
-	-	TRBV7-9	TRBJ2-5	TGTGCCAGCAGCTCGCAGCCAAGGGTGGGGGAGACCCAGTACTTC	CASSSQPRVGETQYF
-	-	TRBV2	TRBJ1-5	TGTGCCAGCAGTGAATGGGGGGACGGATATCAGCCCCAGCATTTT	CASSEWGDGYQPQHF
-	-	TRBV12-1	TRBJ2-7	TGTGCCAGCAGCGCCGGGACGCCGGACTACGAGCAGTACTTC	CASSAGTPDYEQYF
TRBD1	few	TRBV4-1	TRBJ1-1	TGCGCCAGCAGCCAAGAAGACAGGGTAGCATTGGCTTTCTTT	CASSQEDRVALAFF
TRBD1	-	TRBV7-9	TRBJ2-3	TGTGCCAGCAGCTTAGGGGCAGGGGGCAGGGATACGCAGTATTTT	CASSLGAGGRDTQYF
-	-	TRBV29-1	TRBJ2-7	TGCAGCGTTGTTCGTCTTCTGCCCGGCGACGAGCAGTACTTC	CSVVRLLPGDEQYF
-	-	TRBV7-2	TRBJ2-1	TGTGCCAGCAGCCTTCCGGGCTCCAGGAGGGAGCAGTTCTTC	CASSLPGSRREQFF
-	-	TRBV5-1	TRBJ1-3	TGCGCCAGCAGCTCCGACCCTGGAAACACCATATATTTT	CASSSDPGNTIYF
-	-	TRBV29-1	TRBJ2-7	TGCAGCGCCCGGAGGAGCTCCTACGAGCAGTACTTC	CSARRSSYEQYF
-	-	TRBV13	TRBJ2-7	TGTGCCAGCAGCTTAGGCCTTTCCCGGGGCGAGCAGTACTTC	CASSLGLSRGEQYF